The 21 T cell receptor beta chains listed next were all sequenced from one sample in a study of read filtering for tumor transcriptome and immune sequencing. This library used roughly 0.4 ug RNA and molecular barcoded adaptors spanning alpha/delta and beta/gamma chains. TCRdb processed the reads anew with MiXCR; each CDR3 protein has one entry. This table has more than 55,000 distinct CDR3 sequences, more than 20% appearing once. Sequenced material: a population of CD138-negative cells sorted from bone marrow. The source of these receptors is a donor at least 40 years old with multiple myeloma.

This sequence joins TRBV7-9 and TRBJ1-4; weak D call: TRBD1 (5 bases). The CDR3 has 16 amino acids. In germline, CDR1 is SEHNR, CDR2 FQNEAQ (reference sequence). V shed 3 bases and J shed 16 bases, with 27 bases lying between them. Written as DNA, the CDR3 is TGTGCCAGCAGCTTTATGGGGCTTACGACTAATGAGAGACCGTTTTTT. Its protein product is CASSFMGLTTNERPFF.

This clonotype was recorded many times. This chain joins TRBV4-1 and TRBJ2-1, with D perhaps assigned TRBD1 or TRBD2 (5 bases each). Germline V gene sequence: CDR1 MGHRA, CDR2 YSYEKL. The ends were cut back, 2 bases at V and 0 bases at J, with 11 bases in the middle. The CDR3 covers 16 residues. CDR3 coding DNA: TGCGCCAGCAGCCAAATATGGGGGTCCTCCTACAATGAGCAGTTCTTC. Its protein is CASSQIWGSSYNEQFF.

This clonotype has ten or more counts. The chain combines TRBV7-9 with TRBJ2-1; 7 bases match TRBD2. Unmatched junction bases numbered 5, after V lost 2 bases and J lost 1 base. The length of the CDR3 is 16 residues. Germline V lookup: CDR1 SEHNR, CDR2 FQNEAQ (reference sequence). The CDR3 sequence: CASSLIGGGSYNEQFF. In DNA, the CDR3 is TGTGCCAGCAGCTTAATCGGCGGGGGATCCTACAATGAGCAGTTCTTC.

This clonotype was recorded many times. This chain links TRBV5-4 with TRBJ2-1, with a weak D call TRBD1 (6 bases). This CDR3 spans 17 amino acids. In germline, CDR1 is SGHNT, CDR2 YYREEE (reference sequence). The V end was cut by 4 bases, the J end by 4 bases, with 21 bases between. CDR3 sequence reads: CASSPGFRDTNYNEQFF. The CDR3 nucleotides read TGTGCCAGCAGCCCTGGTTTCCGGGACACTAATTACAATGAGCAGTTCTTC.

This sequence joins TRBV7-3 and TRBJ2-3; D gene uncertain. With 2 bases removed from V and 1 base from J, the gap between germline ends came to 4 bases. The CDR3 totals 13 residues. Germline V lookup: CDR1 SGHTA, CDR2 FQGTGA. The CDR3, as DNA: TGTGCCAGCAGCTTATTCGGCACAGATACGCAGTATTTT. This codes for CASSLFGTDTQYF.

The table lists this clonotype with many counts. This sequence joins TRBV27 and TRBJ2-3; D ambiguous. Germline lookup yields CDR1 MNHEY and CDR2 SMNVEV (reference sequence). The germline V and J ends were trimmed by 6 bases and 2 bases, with 18 bases remaining between them. CDR3 length: 16 amino acids. CDR3 region: CASSPRPDRATDTQYF. CDR3 nucleotides: TGTGCCAGCAGCCCACGGCCCGACCGAGCCACAGATACGCAGTATTTT.

This clonotype was found many times. The chain is built from TRBV28 and TRBJ2-7; the D gene could be TRBD1 or TRBD2 (5 bases each). Trimming left V 4 bases short and J 3 bases short, with 19 bases between. This CDR3 has 16 amino acids. Germline V gene data show CDR1 as MDHEN and CDR2 as SYDVKM. The chain's CDR3 is CASSSQGVGRDYEQYF. DNA for the CDR3: TGTGCCAGCAGTTCTCAGGGCGTGGGTCGGGACTACGAGCAGTACTTC.

This clonotype occurred many times. The chain couples TRBV7-2 to TRBJ1-1; maybe TRBD1 (6 bases). Trimming left V 0 bases short and J 4 bases short, with 6 bases between. Germline loops: CDR1 SGHTA, CDR2 FQGNSA. The CDR3 length is 13 residues. This chain's CDR3 is CASSLARGTEAFF. The CDR3 coding sequence is TGTGCCAGCAGCTTAGCCAGGGGCACTGAAGCTTTCTTT.

The table lists this clonotype with many counts. The chain uses TRBV21-1 and TRBJ2-7; the DNA was not used to check the table's D call, TRBD1. TRBV21-1 is flagged as a pseudogene. The CDR3 is 14 amino acids. CDR3 loop: CASTSRGGLYEQYF. The CDR3 bases are TGTGCCAGCACTAGTCGGGGGGGGCTTTACGAGCAGTACTTC.

The table lists this clonotype with many counts. This chain connects TRBV12-3 or TRBV12-4 to TRBJ2-5; D remains unclear. Trimming stripped 8 bases from V and 4 bases from J, with 8 bases between. This CDR3 region has 11 residues. The CDR3 DNA sequence: TGTGCCAGCGGGGTGGGAGAGACCCAGTACTTC. Translated: CASGVGETQYF.

This clonotype came up many times. The J gene is TRBJ2-1, the V gene TRBV11-2; 13 positions match TRBD2. V trimming: 5 bases; J trimming: 6 bases; junction bases outside the gene matches: 13. CDR1 and CDR2 (germline): SGHAT, FQNNGV. CDR3 length equals 18 residues. CDR3 DNA: TGTGCCAGCAGCACCCTTCCGGGACTAGCGGGAACCTTCAATGAGCAGTTCTTC. It specifies CASSTLPGLAGTFNEQFF.

As to this clonotype: A single base separates this from a much larger clone, so it may be a read error. The chain is built from TRBV5-1 and TRBJ1-2; TRBD1 aligns across 11 bases. This CDR3 spans 14 amino acids. Germline CDR1 SGHRS, CDR2 YFSETQ. Here the CDR3 reads CASSLGQGADGCTF. The CDR3 DNA sequence: TGCGCCAGCAGCCTAGGACAGGGGGCGGATGGCTGCACCTTC.

This clonotype was detected many times. The V call is TRBV19, the J call TRBJ2-1; D is uncertain. The CDR3 sequence is 13 residues long. V dropped 2 bases and J dropped 6 bases, with 8 bases sitting between them. Per germline, CDR1 LNHDA and CDR2 SQIVND (reference sequence). CDR3 sequence: CASSIMPANEQFF. Here the CDR3 DNA reads TGTGCCAGTAGTATAATGCCAGCCAATGAGCAGTTCTTC.

The sample holds a few counts of this clonotype. The rearrangement links TRBV6-2 or TRBV6-3 to TRBJ2-5, with 8 bases identical to TRBD2. This CDR3 region has 14 residues. J lost 5 bases, V lost 8 bases, and 10 bases had no gene match. Germline V lookup: CDR1 MNHEY, CDR2 SVGEGT. CDR3 nucleotides: TGTGCCAGCTCAGTTACAGGGACTAGGGAGACCCAGTACTTC. Its translation: CASSVTGTRETQYF.

The CDR3 loop is CSVVGTGYGYTF. The CDR3 DNA follows: TGCAGCGTTGTGGGGACAGGGTATGGCTACACCTTC. The rearrangement joins TRBV29-1 to TRBJ1-2; 9 positions agree with TRBD1. This CDR3 contains 12 residues. In germline, CDR1 is SQVTM, CDR2 ANQGSEA. The V gene end was trimmed by 4 bases and the J gene end by 5 bases; junction bases not matched to a gene: 2.

This clonotype was picked up a small number of times. J is TRBJ1-5 and V is TRBV2; the D gene is possibly TRBD1 (5 bases). Between the trimmed V and J ends, which lost 6 bases and 7 bases, there was a span of 13 bases. The CDR3 consists of 13 residues. Germline values: CDR1 SNHLY, CDR2 FYNNEI. The CDR3 loop is CASRGSEGQPQHF. Written as DNA, the CDR3 is TGTGCCAGCAGGGGGTCCGAGGGGCAGCCCCAGCATTTT.

In regard to this clonotype: Being one base from a much bigger clone, this may be a read error. In DNA, the CDR3 is TGTGCCAGCAGCCCCCTGGACAGGGGCAATGAGCAGTTCTTC. Its protein is CASSPLDRGNEQFF. The V call is TRBV7-8, the J call TRBJ2-1, with TRBD1 matching over 9 bases. V was pared by 5 bases and J by 6 bases, with 5 bases of the junction left unmatched. The CDR3 covers 14 residues. CDR1 is SGHVS and CDR2 is FQNEAQ in the germline V gene.

This clonotype was found many times. The chain joins TRBV7-8 to TRBJ2-5; 8 bases align to TRBD2. Germline CDR1 SGHVS, CDR2 FQNEAQ. The CDR3 has 14 amino acids. The trim removed 2 bases at V and 4 bases at J, leaving 3 bases unmatched. The CDR3 DNA follows: TGTGCCAGCAGCTTATCAGCGGGAGCAGAGACCCAGTACTTC. The encoded protein is CASSLSAGAETQYF.

This clonotype was observed a single time. This may come from a read error, since a much larger clone is one base off. The chain couples TRBV7-9 to TRBJ2-5; 7 bases line up with TRBD2. With V trimmed by 0 bases and J by 6 bases, 1 base remained unmatched. The CDR3 has 13 amino acids. Per germline, CDR1 SEHNR and CDR2 FQNEAQ (reference sequence). The CDR3 here is CASSLAGGKTQYF. The CDR3 DNA is TGTGCCAGCAGCTTAGCGGGGGGGAAGACCCAGTACTTC.

To note about this clonotype: A much larger clone lies one base from this, so it may be a read error. This chain uses TRBV9 with TRBJ1-5; D gene uncertain. Germline assignment: CDR1 SGDLS and CDR2 YYNGEE. This CDR3 has 14 amino acids. CDR3 in DNA: TGTGTCAGCAGCGTAGGTCCGAGCAATCAGCCCCAGCATTTT. Encoded protein: CVSSVGPSNQPQHF.

This clonotype occurred many times. The genes are TRBV28 and TRBJ2-2; tentative D call: TRBD1 (6 bases). The germline V gene encodes CDR1 MDHEN and CDR2 SYDVKM. CDR3 length: 15 residues. The ends were cut back, 2 bases at V and 2 bases at J, with 9 bases in the middle. As DNA, the CDR3 is TGTGCCAGCAGTTTAGCAGGGGTTAACACCGGGGAGCTGTTTTTT. It specifies CASSLAGVNTGELFF. Supplemented by reference TRBV28 and TRBJ2-2, the full variable domain reads DVKVTQSSRYLVKRTGEKVFLECVQDMDHENMFWYRQDPGLGLRLIYFSYDVKMKEKGDIPEGYSVSREKKERFSLILESASTNQTSMYLCASSLAGVNTGELFFGEGSRLTVL.